This T cell receptor (beta chain) stems from a study of T cells after yellow fever vaccination. Overall study: Preparation of the low-cell-number fractions used SMART-Seq v4 Ultra Low Input. Regarding the study as a whole: A large majority of primary-vaccination clones showed up again after the booster (96% CD4, around 88% CD8).

As TCR cDNA was made by 5'RACE template switching, a universal primer site and UMIs were added. TCRdb redid the calling of the 5' RACE reads with MiXCR, one entry per CDR3 protein. The sample lists about 85,000 distinct CDR3 sequences; 13% were seen once. Germline lookup yields CDR1 SQVTM and CDR2 ANQGSEA. The CDR3 sequence is 12 residues long. The V and J ends lost 4 bases and 5 bases, in that order; junction bases with no gene match: 4. This clonotype was counted ten times or more. The V gene is TRBV29-1, the J gene TRBJ2-7; 8 nucleotides agree with TRBD1. The specimen was CD8+ T cells not binding an NS4B(214-222) dextramer, sorted from PBMCs, collected roughly 20 days after the first yellow fever vaccination. The receptor was isolated from a man between 18 and 29 years old who received the YFV17D yellow fever vaccine. The CDR3 protein is CSVADRANEQYF. CDR3 DNA: TGCAGCGTTGCGGACAGGGCCAACGAGCAGTACTTC.